The 30 T cell receptor beta chains below were found in one sample sequenced in a study of cytomegalovirus exposure and HLA in healthy donors. The data were produced by immunoSEQ multiplex PCR, yet TCRdb's version contains in-frame clones alone and is incomplete. The table has 150,000 to 180,000 clones, about 82% seen once; the top ten hold around 2.1%. Sequencing input: PBMCs. The receptors here all came from a human donor in good health.

This chain connects TRBV21-1 to TRBJ1-5; the D call of TRBD1 is as the table states it, not checked on the DNA. TRBV21-1 is labeled a pseudogene. This CDR3 spans 19 amino acids. CDR3 DNA: TGTGCCAGCAGCAAAGTAAGGGGGTTTCGGATAAATAGCAATCAGCCCCAGCATTTT. It encodes CASSKVRGFRINSNQPQHF.

The CDR3 DNA follows: TGTGCCAGCAGCCCCAGCGGGAGTGCCACCTACGAGCAGTACTTC. Translation gives CASSPSGSATYEQYF. The chain is built from TRBV28 and TRBJ2-7, with TRBD2 matching over 8 bases. Germline-derived CDR1 and CDR2 are MDHEN and SYDVKM. The CDR3 contains 15 residues. V shed 6 bases and J 2 bases; nucleotides not matched to a gene: 9.

This chain joins TRBV9 and TRBJ2-5; D is possibly TRBD1 (6 bases). CDR3 size: 14 residues. Germline loops: CDR1 SGDLS, CDR2 YYNGEE. V was pared by 0 bases and J by 9 bases, with 15 bases between. Written as DNA, the CDR3 is TGTGCCAGCAGCGTAGGTGCAGTGCCAGGGGCCCAGTACTTC. It codes for CASSVGAVPGAQYF. The entire variable domain, with the rest obtained from reference TRBV9 and TRBJ2-5, is as follows: DSGVTQTPKHLITATGQRVTLRCSPRSGDLSVYWYQQSLDQGLQFLIQYYNGEERAKGNILERFSAQQFPDLHSELNLSSLELGDSALYFCASSVGAVPGAQYFGPGTRLLVL.

The chain couples TRBV28 to TRBJ2-7, with D possibly being TRBD1 (6 bases). Looked up from germline, CDR1 is MDHEN and CDR2 is SYDVKM. The V gene lost 5 bases and the J gene lost 1 base, with 12 bases spanning the gap. The CDR3 has 14 residues. CDR3 DNA sequence: TGTGCCAGCAGTCCCCAGGGGCTTTCCTACGAGCAGTACTTC. The encoded protein is CASSPQGLSYEQYF.

This clone occurred once. This chain connects TRBV6-6 to TRBJ2-4, with a weak D call TRBD2 (5 bases). The CDR3 runs 12 residues. Per germline, CDR1 MNHNY and CDR2 SVGAGI (reference sequence). Trimming cost V 6 bases and J 16 bases, with 19 bases left between them. The CDR3 loop is CASSLPPGLLYF. For the CDR3, the DNA is TGTGCCAGCAGCCTACCGCCCGGACTTCTCTACTTC.

The rearrangement uses TRBV7-2 and TRBJ2-6; D uncertain. This CDR3 is 15 amino acids long. The V end lost 5 bases, the J end lost 0 bases, and 8 bases lay between the germline ends. CDR1 is SGHTA and CDR2 is FQGNSA in the germline V gene. CDR3 DNA sequence: TGTGCCAGCAGCGAAACCGGCTCTGGGGCCAACGTCCTGACTTTC. It translates to CASSETGSGANVLTF.

The chain uses TRBV7-6 and TRBJ1-2; TRBD1 matches 12 bases. V lost 1 base, J lost 5 bases, and 8 bases stayed unmatched. This CDR3 has 17 amino acids. Germline CDR1 reads SGHVS; CDR2 reads FNYEAQ. The chain's CDR3 is CASSLEVRGQGAYGYTF. The CDR3, as DNA: TGTGCCAGCAGCTTAGAAGTACGGGGACAGGGGGCTTATGGCTACACCTTC.

This clone was seen a single time. This sequence joins TRBV6-1 and TRBJ2-7, with 11 bases that match TRBD1. CDR1 and CDR2 from the germline V gene are MNHNS and SASEGT. This CDR3 spans 11 amino acids. CDR3: CGTGGGYEQYF. DNA of the CDR3: TGTGGGACAGGGGGCGGCTACGAGCAGTACTTC.

Here the CDR3 reads CAWSVSHGEQFF. The DNA of the CDR3 is TGTGCCTGGAGTGTAAGCCACGGTGAGCAGTTCTTC. The rearrangement uses TRBV30 and TRBJ2-1; D is uncertain. The CDR3 is 12 residues long. Germline V gene lookup returns CDR1 GTSNPN and CDR2 SVGIG (reference sequence). The V end lost 0 bases, the J end lost 9 bases, and 9 bases lay between the germline ends.

This chain joins TRBV7-8 and TRBJ2-7; possibly TRBD1 for D (6 bases). Trimming pared 3 bases from V and 0 bases from J, leaving 12 bases between. The CDR3 loop spans 15 amino acids. Germline V gives CDR1 SGHVS, CDR2 FQNEAQ. The CDR3 loop reads CASSFRDKSSYEQYF. CDR3 DNA: TGTGCCAGCAGCTTCCGGGACAAGAGCTCCTACGAGCAGTACTTC.

The chain combines TRBV25-1 with TRBJ2-2; maybe TRBD2 (6 bases). The V end lost 3 bases, the J end lost 0 bases, and 11 bases lay between the germline ends. Germline V gene data show CDR1 as MGHDK and CDR2 as SYGVNS. The CDR3 has 16 amino acids. Here the CDR3 DNA reads TGTGCCAGCAGTGAGGGGGGAACCTCGAACACCGGGGAGCTGTTTTTT. Protein product: CASSEGGTSNTGELFF.

This rearrangement joins TRBV6-6 to TRBJ1-5; TRBD1 might be the D (5 bases). V was shortened by 7 bases and J by 1 base, with 11 bases between the two germline ends. The CDR3 loop spans 14 amino acids. Per the germline V gene, CDR1 is MNHNY and CDR2 is SVGAGI (reference sequence). As DNA, the CDR3 is TGTGCCAGCACCGGGGCGGGGAGCAATCAGCCCCAGCATTTT. Protein: CASTGAGSNQPQHF.

J is TRBJ1-5 and V is TRBV5-5; no firm D call. Germline CDR1 reads SGHKS; CDR2 reads YYEKEE (reference sequence). The V gene lost 0 bases and the J gene lost 0 bases, with 10 bases spanning the gap. CDR3 length equals 16 residues. CDR3 bases: TGTGCCAGCAGCTTGGGAGGGAGGAATAGCAATCAGCCCCAGCATTTT. It translates to CASSLGGRNSNQPQHF.

V usage is TRBV19 and J usage is TRBJ1-1; TRBD1 aligns across 7 bases. Germline CDR1 and CDR2: LNHDA and SQIVND (reference sequence). Trimming took 4 bases from V and 7 from J; bases not matched to a gene: 9. The CDR3 is 14 amino acids. Here the CDR3 DNA reads TGTGCCAGTAGTAACCGGACAGGCAAGATTGAAGCTTTCTTT. It encodes CASSNRTGKIEAFF.

The chain recombines TRBV19 with TRBJ2-1, with 7 bases lining up with TRBD2. The CDR3 loop spans 14 amino acids. Germline V gene lookup returns CDR1 LNHDA and CDR2 SQIVND (reference sequence). Germline trimming cut 5 bases from V and 8 bases from J; bases unmatched to any gene: 9. CDR3 coding DNA: TGTGCCAGTAGTTTGGGCGGGAGCGTGGATGAGCAGTTCTTC. It is translated as CASSLGGSVDEQFF.

For this clone: The identical CDR3 is also encoded by other nucleotide sequences in the sample. The chain combines TRBV7-3 with TRBJ2-7; D not certain. Germline loops: CDR1 SGHTA, CDR2 FQGTGA. The CDR3 has 13 amino acids. V was cut by 5 bases and J by 0 bases, with 8 bases left in between. The CDR3 region is CASSPGGSYEQYF. DNA for the CDR3: TGTGCCAGCAGCCCCGGTGGCTCCTACGAGCAGTACTTC.

This clone appeared a single time. The chain uses TRBV6-5 and TRBJ2-5; D is possibly TRBD1 (6 bases). Germline lookup yields CDR1 MNHEY and CDR2 SVGAGI. V gave up 2 bases and J gave up 2 bases, with 15 bases separating them. This CDR3 is built from 16 residues. The chain's CDR3 is CASSYTTGLGQETQYF. CDR3 nucleotides: TGTGCCAGCAGTTACACGACAGGACTGGGACAAGAGACCCAGTACTTC.

The DNA for the CDR3 is TGCGCCAGCAGCTCGTACAGGGGGACAGATACGCAGTATTTT. As protein: CASSSYRGTDTQYF. The gene calls are TRBV5-1 and TRBJ2-3; 8 positions agree with TRBD1. CDR1 and CDR2 from the germline V gene are SGHRS and YFSETQ. V was pared by 3 bases and J by 3 bases, with 3 bases of the junction left unmatched. The length of the CDR3 is 14 residues. The full variable domain, its missing parts supplied by reference TRBV5-1 and TRBJ2-3, is KAGVTQTPRYLIKTRGQQVTLSCSPISGHRSVSWYQQTPGQGLQFLFEYFSETQRNKGNFPGRFSGRQFSNSRSEMNVSTLELGDSALYLCASSSYRGTDTQYFGPGTRLTVL.

V gene TRBV9 combines with J gene TRBJ2-1, with D hard to call. V was trimmed by 1 base and J by 0 bases, leaving 8 bases between them. The germline CDR1 and CDR2 sequences are SGDLS and YYNGEE. The CDR3 sequence is 15 residues long. The CDR3, as DNA: TGTGCCAGCAGCGTAAATATCGGCTCCTACAATGAGCAGTTCTTC. Protein sequence: CASSVNIGSYNEQFF. The variable domain in full, with the rest retrieved from reference TRBV9 and TRBJ2-1, is DSGVTQTPKHLITATGQRVTLRCSPRSGDLSVYWYQQSLDQGLQFLIQYYNGEERAKGNILERFSAQQFPDLHSELNLSSLELGDSALYFCASSVNIGSYNEQFFGPGTRLTVL.

This clone was observed a handful of times. V gene TRBV28 combines with J gene TRBJ2-3; 7 positions agree with TRBD2. Trimming cost V 7 bases and J 2 bases; bases outside gene matches: 12. CDR1 and CDR2 from the germline V gene are MDHEN and SYDVKM. The CDR3 sequence is 16 residues long. CDR3 region: CASMELSLAVTDTQYF. CDR3 sequence (DNA): TGTGCCAGCATGGAACTTTCGCTAGCGGTCACAGATACGCAGTATTTT.

The CDR3 DNA is TGTGCCAGCAGTTACTATGGGCGGGGGTCACAAGAGACCCAGTACTTC. Residues: CASSYYGRGSQETQYF. The chain is built from TRBV6-5 and TRBJ2-5, with 7 bases identical to TRBD2. The CDR3 is made up of 16 amino acids. V shed 1 base, J shed 2 bases, and the junction held 7 bases outside the gene matches. Germline V gives CDR1 MNHEY, CDR2 SVGAGI.

V usage is TRBV6-5 and J usage is TRBJ2-3; D unresolved. The CDR3 loop spans 11 amino acids. Trimming shortened V by 1 base and J by 13 bases, and 9 bases separated the two germline ends. Germline V gene data show CDR1 as MNHEY and CDR2 as SVGAGI. The DNA of the CDR3 is TGTGCCAGCAGTTACTTAAAAACGGAGTATTTT. Translating gives CASSYLKTEYF.

In its sample, this clone was seen once. The CDR3 nucleotides are TGCGCCAGCAGTGAGTTAGGACAGAATCAGCCCCAGCATTTT. Amino acids: CASSELGQNQPQHF. The chain joins TRBV10-2 to TRBJ1-5; a weak D match, TRBD1 (6 bases). CDR1 and CDR2 from the germline V gene are WSHSY and SAAADI. The length of the CDR3 is 14 residues. V lost 1 base and J 4 bases, leaving 8 bases between the germline ends.

The rearrangement links TRBV6-5 to TRBJ2-7; 10 bases are a match to TRBD1. The CDR3 is made up of 15 amino acids. The germline V gene has CDR1 MNHEY and CDR2 SVGAGI. Losses at the gene ends were 5 bases for V and 7 bases for J; bases not matched to a gene: 11. The CDR3 loop reads CASSAIGTGAIEQYF. DNA for the CDR3: TGTGCCAGCAGTGCGATCGGGACAGGGGCCATTGAGCAGTACTTC.

The chain uses TRBV6-1 and TRBJ1-5, with D perhaps matching TRBD1 (5 bases). The ends were cut back, 3 bases at V and 6 bases at J, with 15 bases in the middle. In germline, CDR1 is MNHNS, CDR2 SASEGT. The CDR3 loop spans 15 amino acids. CDR3 in DNA: TGTGCCAGCAGTGAGGTCACAGGAAATTTTCAGCCCCAGCATTTT. This encodes CASSEVTGNFQPQHF.

V gene TRBV28 combines with J gene TRBJ2-4; tentative D call: TRBD1 (6 bases). The CDR3 length is 15 residues. V was shortened by 6 bases and J by 1 base, with 13 bases between the two germline ends. Per germline, CDR1 MDHEN and CDR2 SYDVKM. The CDR3, as DNA: TGTGCCAGCAGCCCAATCCAGGGGGCCAAAAACATTCAGTACTTC. Amino acids: CASSPIQGAKNIQYF.

This clone was recorded once. The chain recombines TRBV27 with TRBJ1-1, with D perhaps TRBD1 (5 bases). The germline CDR1 and CDR2 sequences are MNHEY and SMNVEV (reference sequence). This CDR3 region has 14 residues. Trimming took 2 bases from V and 4 from J, leaving 11 bases between them. CDR3 region: CASSLPTGRTEAFF. CDR3 sequence (DNA): TGTGCCAGCAGTTTACCTACAGGCCGCACTGAAGCTTTCTTT.

This chain uses TRBV5-6 with TRBJ2-2, with D perhaps matching TRBD1 (5 bases). The germline V and J ends were trimmed by 0 bases and 1 base, with 10 bases remaining between them. Germline lookup yields CDR1 SGHDT and CDR2 YYEEEE. CDR3 size: 16 residues. The CDR3 DNA follows: TGTGCCAGCAGCTTGGAAGAACAGGAGAACACCGGGGAGCTGTTTTTT. It yields the protein CASSLEEQENTGELFF.

The rearrangement links TRBV18 to TRBJ2-2; tentatively, D is TRBD1 (7 bases). The CDR3 length is 15 residues. Trimming stripped 6 bases from V and 2 bases from J, with 13 bases between. CDR1 and CDR2 from the germline V gene are KGHSH and LQKENI. CDR3: CASSTGGGNTGELFF. Here the CDR3 DNA reads TGTGCCAGCTCCACTGGAGGGGGCAACACCGGGGAGCTGTTTTTT.

This chain links TRBV14 with TRBJ1-2; no firm D call. V was clipped by 4 bases and J by 8 bases, with 23 bases between them. The CDR3 runs 16 residues. Germline V gene lookup returns CDR1 SGHDN and CDR2 FVKESK. In DNA, the CDR3 is TGTGCCAGCAGCCCCTACATCGGACTGGCCTTTGGCGGCTACACCTTC. It codes for CASSPYIGLAFGGYTF.